A single TCR beta chain is shown here with its context. Per the authors' pipeline: For nucleated cells, counts were estimated from reference gene primer amplification. Produced via immunoSEQ multiplex PCR; TCRdb's table is partial and in-frame only. That table supplies the V and J calls and clone size; D and trimming were determined from the DNA. The sample yields about 220,000 clones, 75% to 85% seen once. CDR3 length equals 13 residues. CDR1 SGHTA and CDR2 FQGNSA come from the germline V gene. Trimming pared 0 bases from V and 5 bases from J, leaving 5 bases between. This entry is derived from a study of blood T cell repertoires in COVID-19. Study information: The samples span acute and convalescent COVID-19 from the United States, Italy and Spain. T cells, B-cell-depleted T cells, or PBMCs supplied cDNA or gDNA.

The receptor comes from a human donor in a cohort sampled during active COVID-19. Sequencing was performed on peripheral blood. The rearrangement joins TRBV7-2 to TRBJ2-1, with D unresolved. CDR3 nucleotide sequence: TGTGCCAGCAGCTTAGCCCGTAACAATGAGCAGTTCTTC. This encodes CASSLARNNEQFF.